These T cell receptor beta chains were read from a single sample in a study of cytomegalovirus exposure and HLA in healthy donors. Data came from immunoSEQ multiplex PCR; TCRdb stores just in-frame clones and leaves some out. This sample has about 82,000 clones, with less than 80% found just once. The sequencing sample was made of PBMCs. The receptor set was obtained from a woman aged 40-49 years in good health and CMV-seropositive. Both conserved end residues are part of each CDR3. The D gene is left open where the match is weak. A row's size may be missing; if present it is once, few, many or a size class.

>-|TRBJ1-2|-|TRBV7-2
TGTGCCAGCAGCCGGGACAAAAACTATGGCTACACCTTC
CASSRDKNYGYTF
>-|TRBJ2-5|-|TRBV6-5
TGTGCCAGCAGTTACTGGTCCCGCGGACAAGAGACCCAGTACTTC
CASSYWSRGQETQYF
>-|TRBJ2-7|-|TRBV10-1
TGCGCCAGCAATCGGGCCTACGAGCAGTACTTC
CASNRAYEQYF
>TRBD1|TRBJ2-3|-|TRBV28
TGTGCCAGCAGTGGGGACAGGGGGCTCCCAGTGTCGCAGTATTTT
CASSGDRGLPVSQYF
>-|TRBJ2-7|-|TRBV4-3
TGCGCCAGCAGCCGAGCAGCTCTTGGACAGTACGAGCAGTACTTC
CASSRAALGQYEQYF
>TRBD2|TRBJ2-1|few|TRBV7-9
TGTGCCAGCAGCGCGACTAGCGGCTTCTACAATGAGCAGTTCTTC
CASSATSGFYNEQFF
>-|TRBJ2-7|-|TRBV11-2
TGTGCCAGCAGCTTAGATTGGGGACGGACTACCTACGAGCAGTACTTC
CASSLDWGRTTYEQYF
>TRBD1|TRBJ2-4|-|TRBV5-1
TGCGCCAGCAGCTCTGGGACAGGGGAAAACATTCAGTACTTC
CASSSGTGENIQYF
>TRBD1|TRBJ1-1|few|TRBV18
TGTGCCAGCTCACCCCGACAGGGTGTGAACACTGAAGCTTTCTTT
CASSPRQGVNTEAFF
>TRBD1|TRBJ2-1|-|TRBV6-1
TGTGCCAGCAGTGAACTTACAGGGGCCTACAATGAGCAGTTCTTC
CASSELTGAYNEQFF
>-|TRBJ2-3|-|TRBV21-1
TGTGCCAGCAGCAAAGAGTCAGGGGGCACGTCAGATACGCAGTATTTT
CASSKESGGTSDTQYF
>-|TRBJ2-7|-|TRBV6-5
TGTGCCAGCACCTCGGACAGGGCGGGGGTTTTGGAGCAGTACTTC
CASTSDRAGVLEQYF
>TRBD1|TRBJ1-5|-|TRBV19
TGTGCCAGTAGTATGGGACAGTACAATCAGCCCCAGCATTTT
CASSMGQYNQPQHF
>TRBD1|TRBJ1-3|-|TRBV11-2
TGTGCCAGCAGGAGAATACAGGGGTCTGGAAACACCATATATTTT
CASRRIQGSGNTIYF
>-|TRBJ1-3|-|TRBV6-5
TGTGCCAGCAGTTACTCGCGGCGATTCTCTGGAAACACCATATATTTT
CASSYSRRFSGNTIYF
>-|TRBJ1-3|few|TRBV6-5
TGTGCCAGCAGTTCGGACAGATGGGCGTTAAACACCATATATTTT
CASSSDRWALNTIYF
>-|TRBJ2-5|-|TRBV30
TGTGCCTGGAGTAATAGAAAGGAGACCCAGTACTTC
CAWSNRKETQYF
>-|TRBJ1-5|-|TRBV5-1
TGCGCCAGCAGCCAGGAGGCAGGATCCAATCAGCCCCAGCATTTT
CASSQEAGSNQPQHF
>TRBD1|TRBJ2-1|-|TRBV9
TGTGCCAGCAGCGCAGGAAGGACAGGGGGTAACAATGAGCAGTTCTTC
CASSAGRTGGNNEQFF
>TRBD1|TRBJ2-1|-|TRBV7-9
TGTGCCAGCAGCACCAAGGGACAGGGGGTCAATGAGCAGTTCTTC
CASSTKGQGVNEQFF
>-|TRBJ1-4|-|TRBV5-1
TGCGCCAGCAGCTTGGTCGGTGCAACTAATGAAAAACTGTTTTTT
CASSLVGATNEKLFF
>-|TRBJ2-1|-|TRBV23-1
TGCGCCAGCAGTCAGTCGTCCCACAGGGTCCATGAGCAGTTCTTC
CASSQSSHRVHEQFF